These T cell receptor beta chains were read from a single sample in a study of human T cells and chemical hapten exposure. TCRdb analysed the RACE reads with MiXCR anew, one entry per CDR3 protein. The table records tens of thousands of distinct CDR3 sequences, around 8.8% of them present only once. Sequencing used whole blood, obtained in connection with sensitization to the hapten diphenylcyclopropenone (DPC). Receptors originate from a woman between 45 and 65 years old with alopecia areata. Some clones in this sample may be carry-over from other donors' samples. Each CDR3 is given with its conserved first and last residue. Fields, in order: J gene, clone size, V gene, D gene, CDR3 DNA, CDR3 protein. The D gene is left open where the match is weak. The size field is filled for only some rows; it gives once, few, many or a size class.

TRBJ2-3	-	TRBV7-2	-	TGTGCCAGCAGCTTAGGGGCTGGGGGTTGGAGCACAGATACGCAGTATTTT	CASSLGAGGWSTDTQYF
TRBJ2-2	-	TRBV12-3/TRBV12-4	TRBD1	TGTGCCAGCAGTTCGCTCGGGACAGACAACACCGGGGAGCTGTTTTTT	CASSSLGTDNTGELFF
TRBJ2-7	once	TRBV28	TRBD1	TGTGCCAGCGTCCCGGGACAGTCCTACGAGCAGTACTTC	CASVPGQSYEQYF
TRBJ2-4	many	TRBV20-1	-	TGCAGTGCTAGAGGGGACGGAAACATTCAGTACTTC	CSARGDGNIQYF
TRBJ2-1	few	TRBV12-3/TRBV12-4	TRBD2	TGTGCCAGCGCCCCCCGGGCTAGCGGGGATTACAATGAGCAGTTCTTC	CASAPRASGDYNEQFF
TRBJ2-7	-	TRBV10-3	-	TGTGCCATCAGCACACAGGGGACTTCCTACGAGCAGTACTTC	CAISTQGTSYEQYF
TRBJ2-1	-	TRBV7-9	TRBD2	TGTGCCAGCAGCCCGACCGGGACTAGCCCCAATGAGCAGTTCTTC	CASSPTGTSPNEQFF
TRBJ2-1	-	TRBV20-1	TRBD2	TGCAGTGCTAGAGATAGCGGGACTAGCGGGTACAATGAGCAGTTCTTC	CSARDSGTSGYNEQFF
TRBJ1-1	few	TRBV2	TRBD1	TGTGCCAGCAGTGCATTTCGAATACAGGGGAGGAGTGGCACTGAAGCTTTCTTT	CASSAFRIQGRSGTEAFF
TRBJ2-7	many	TRBV27	TRBD1	TGTGCCAGCAGTTCTGGACAGGGATTCTACGAGCAGTACTTC	CASSSGQGFYEQYF
TRBJ2-4	-	TRBV20-1	-	TGCAGTGCTAGTAGGGGAGTTGTGGAAAACATTCAGTACTTC	CSASRGVVENIQYF
TRBJ2-7	many	TRBV5-1	-	TGCGCCAGCAGCTTGGGGCCAGGGCTGACCTACGAGCAGTACTTC	CASSLGPGLTYEQYF
TRBJ1-6	many	TRBV3-1	-	TGTGCCAGCAGCCCCCTCCGGGCCGGGAATTCACCCCTCCACTTT	CASSPLRAGNSPLHF
TRBJ2-5	-	TRBV7-2	TRBD2	TGTGCCAGCAGCTTGTCACTGGGACTAGCGGAAGAGACCCAGTACTTC	CASSLSLGLAEETQYF
TRBJ1-3	-	TRBV6-5	-	TGTGCCAGCAGTGCGGGCCTAATCGGAAACACCATATATTTT	CASSAGLIGNTIYF
TRBJ2-1	many	TRBV2	TRBD1	TGTGCCAGCTCGACTCAGGGGGCTGGTGAGCAGTTCTTC	CASSTQGAGEQFF
TRBJ1-2	-	TRBV2	-	TGTGCCAGCCTATCGTATGGCTACACCTTC	CASLSYGYTF
TRBJ1-4	many	TRBV4-3	TRBD1	TGCGCCAGCAGCGAGGCGGGGACAGTCGTTAATGAAAAACTGTTTTTT	CASSEAGTVVNEKLFF
TRBJ1-1	many	TRBV29-1	TRBD1	TGCAGCGCAACCGGGACAGGGGCTGAAGCTTTCTTT	CSATGTGAEAFF
TRBJ1-1	many	TRBV29-1	TRBD1	TGCAGCGCCGCGGGACAGGAGTTCGCTGAAGCTTTCTTT	CSAAGQEFAEAFF
TRBJ1-1	few	TRBV2	-	TGTGCCACCTCAAGAGATTTTACTGAAGCTTTCTTT	CATSRDFTEAFF
TRBJ2-5	-	TRBV13	-	TGTGCCAGCAGCACGATGGGCTGGCAAGAGACCCAGTACTTC	CASSTMGWQETQYF
TRBJ2-7	many	TRBV20-1	TRBD1	TGCAGTGGTTCGACAGGGAGCGACTACGAGCAGTACTTC	CSGSTGSDYEQYF
TRBJ1-5	many	TRBV2	-	TGTGCCAGCAGTGTAGGGACTGCTAGCAATCAGCCCCAGCATTTT	CASSVGTASNQPQHF
TRBJ2-3	many	TRBV3-1	TRBD2	TGTGCCAGCAGCCTGCGGGGGGGTAGCACAGATACGCAGTATTTT	CASSLRGGSTDTQYF
TRBJ1-1	few	TRBV7-8	-	TGTGCCAGCAGCTTAGCGGGCCCACGCACTGAAGCTTTCTTT	CASSLAGPRTEAFF
TRBJ1-3	many	TRBV20-1	-	TGCAGTGCCGAGACAGTGGTTTTATCTGGAAACACCATATATTTT	CSAETVVLSGNTIYF
TRBJ2-3	-	TRBV12-3/TRBV12-4	TRBD2	TGTGCCAGCAGCGGGACTAGCCGCGATACGCAGTATTTT	CASSGTSRDTQYF
TRBJ2-7	few	TRBV9	-	TGTGCCAGCAGCCCGGAGGGGGGCTCCTACGAGCAGTACTTC	CASSPEGGSYEQYF
TRBJ2-2	-	TRBV3-1	TRBD2	TGTGCCAGCAGCCAAAGTAACGGGAGGGCCGGGGAGCTGTTTTTT	CASSQSNGRAGELFF
TRBJ1-1	many	TRBV15	TRBD1	TGTGCCACCGGGTCGACAGGGGCAAACACTGAAGCTTTCTTT	CATGSTGANTEAFF
TRBJ2-2	few	TRBV9	-	TGTGCCAGCAGCGTAGTAAGCATTAACACCGGGGAGCTGTTTTTT	CASSVVSINTGELFF
TRBJ2-3	few	TRBV7-9	TRBD2	TGTGCCAGCAGCCCGCTAGCGGGGGTTAGTACAGATACGCAGTATTTT	CASSPLAGVSTDTQYF
TRBJ1-1	-	TRBV9	TRBD1	TGTGCCAGCAGCGCCACAGGGGCTTGGAACACTGAAGCTTTCTTT	CASSATGAWNTEAFF
TRBJ2-3	few	TRBV19	-	TGTGCCAGTAGCCCACGTCCTGGGAGAGATACGCAGTATTTT	CASSPRPGRDTQYF
TRBJ1-2	-	TRBV30	-	TGTGCCTGGAGTCCGGACGGGACCTATGGCTACACCTTC	CAWSPDGTYGYTF
TRBJ2-5	-	TRBV7-9	TRBD2	TGTGCCAGCAGCCCAGGGTCTAGCGGGAGGGAGCAAGAGACCCAGTACTTC	CASSPGSSGREQETQYF
TRBJ2-3	many	TRBV19	TRBD2	TGTGCCAGTAGTATAGTTGGGGGGGGAGGCACAGATACGCAGTATTTT	CASSIVGGGGTDTQYF
TRBJ2-7	few	TRBV15	-	TGTGCCACCAGCAGAGAAGGAGTGGGGACCTACGAGCAGTACTTC	CATSREGVGTYEQYF
TRBJ2-5	-	TRBV9	-	TGTGCCAGCAGCGTAGGCGGCAGGGAAGAGACCCAGTACTTC	CASSVGGREETQYF
TRBJ1-2	many	TRBV25-1	-	TGTGCCAGCAGTGAAGTTTGGGGGAATGGCTACACCTTC	CASSEVWGNGYTF
TRBJ1-1	-	TRBV15	TRBD1	TGTGCCACCACCAGGGGGGACAGGGACGGCACTGAAGCTTTCTTT	CATTRGDRDGTEAFF
TRBJ2-7	-	TRBV20-1	-	TGCAGTGCTAGAGACGCCGTTTACGAGCAGTACTTC	CSARDAVYEQYF
TRBJ2-7	-	TRBV29-1	TRBD1	TGCAGCGTTGTAAATCGGGACAGGGGCTCCTACGAGCAGTACTTC	CSVVNRDRGSYEQYF
TRBJ1-1	few	TRBV27	-	TGTGCCACCTCACAGGGAAGGGGCACTGAAGCTTTCTTT	CATSQGRGTEAFF
TRBJ1-1	-	TRBV5-1	TRBD1	TGCGCCAGCCGCCAGGGACAGGGTTTTGGGGCAGCCTGGGCTGAAGCTTTCTTT	CASRQGQGFGAAWAEAFF
TRBJ2-7	-	TRBV12-3/TRBV12-4	-	TGTGCCAGCAGTTTGCCAGCGGCAGGGGCGCGGGAGCAGTACTTC	CASSLPAAGAREQYF
TRBJ2-1	few	TRBV27	TRBD1	TGTGCCAGCAGTCCCGCCAGGGGACAGTCCTACAATGAGCAGTTCTTC	CASSPARGQSYNEQFF
TRBJ1-1	few	TRBV20-1	-	TGCAGTGCTAGCCTGGGCAGCACTGAAGCTTTCTTT	CSASLGSTEAFF
TRBJ2-1	-	TRBV6-5	-	TGTGCCAGCACGAACTTAATCGGTGAGCAGTTCTTC	CASTNLIGEQFF
TRBJ2-7	few	TRBV7-2	-	TGTGCCAGCAGCTTAGCTCCAAGCGTAACCTACGAGCAGTACTTC	CASSLAPSVTYEQYF
TRBJ2-1	few	TRBV6-1	-	TGTGCCAGCATCGGATCGTCGTCGGTTATAAATGAGCAGTTCTTC	CASIGSSSVINEQFF